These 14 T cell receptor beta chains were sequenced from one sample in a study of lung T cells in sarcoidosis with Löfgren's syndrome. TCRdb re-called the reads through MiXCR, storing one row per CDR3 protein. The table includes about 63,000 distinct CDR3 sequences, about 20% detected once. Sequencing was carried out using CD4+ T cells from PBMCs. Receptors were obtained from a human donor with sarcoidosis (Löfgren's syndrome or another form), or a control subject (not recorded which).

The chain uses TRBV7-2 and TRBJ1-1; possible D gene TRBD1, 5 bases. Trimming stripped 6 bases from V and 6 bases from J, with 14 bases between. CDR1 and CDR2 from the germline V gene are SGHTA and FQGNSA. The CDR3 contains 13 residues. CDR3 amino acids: CASSSRGDAEAFF. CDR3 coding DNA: TGTGCCAGCAGTTCACGAGGGGACGCTGAAGCTTTCTTT. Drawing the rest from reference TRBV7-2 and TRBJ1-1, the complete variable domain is GAGVSQSPSNKVTEKGKDVELRCDPISGHTALYWYRQSLGQGLEFLIYFQGNSAPDKSGLPSDRFSAERTGGSVSTLTIQRTQQEDSAVYLCASSSRGDAEAFFGQGTRLTVV.

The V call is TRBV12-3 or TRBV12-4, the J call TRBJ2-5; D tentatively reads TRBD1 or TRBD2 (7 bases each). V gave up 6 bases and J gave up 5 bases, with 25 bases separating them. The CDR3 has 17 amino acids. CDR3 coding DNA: TGTGCCAGCAGATCGTCCCAGGGGGGAGGGCCGGGGGAGACCCAGTACTTC. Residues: CASRSSQGGGPGETQYF.

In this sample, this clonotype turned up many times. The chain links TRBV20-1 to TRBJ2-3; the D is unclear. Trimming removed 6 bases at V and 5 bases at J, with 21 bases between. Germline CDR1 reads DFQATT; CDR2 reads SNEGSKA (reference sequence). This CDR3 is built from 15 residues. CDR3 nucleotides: TGCAGTGCCCCGAAGATCTCTGGTAAAGAAGATACGCAGTATTTT. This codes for CSAPKISGKEDTQYF.

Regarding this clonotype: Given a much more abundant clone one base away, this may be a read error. CDR3 sequence: CSSRQGSNEKLFF. CDR3 in DNA: TGTTCCTCAAGACAGGGGTCGAATGAAAAACTGTTTTTT. This chain connects TRBV25-1 to TRBJ1-4; 8 bases are a match to TRBD1. Germline V CDR1 and CDR2: MGHDK, SYGVNS. This CDR3 is 13 amino acids long.

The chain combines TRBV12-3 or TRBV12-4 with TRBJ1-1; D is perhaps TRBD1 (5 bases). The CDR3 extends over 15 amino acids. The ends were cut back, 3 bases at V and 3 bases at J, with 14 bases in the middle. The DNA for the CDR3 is TGTGCCAGCAGTTTCAAAGGGGAGGGAGACACTGAAGCTTTCTTT. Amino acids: CASSFKGEGDTEAFF.

CDR3 sequence: CGSKMGDGYNSPLHF. In DNA, the CDR3 is TGTGGAAGCAAGATGGGGGATGGGTATAATTCACCCCTCCACTTT. The gene calls are TRBV6-1 and TRBJ1-6; D may be TRBD1 (5 bases). The CDR3 runs 15 residues. Per the germline V gene, CDR1 is MNHNS and CDR2 is SASEGT.

The chain's CDR3 is CASSTDNYGYTF. CDR3 bases: TGTGCCAGCTCCACCGATAACTATGGCTACACCTTC. The V and J genes are TRBV12-3 or TRBV12-4 and TRBJ1-2; D is undetermined. This CDR3 is built from 12 residues. Between the trimmed V and J ends, which lost 8 bases and 1 base, there was a span of 8 bases.

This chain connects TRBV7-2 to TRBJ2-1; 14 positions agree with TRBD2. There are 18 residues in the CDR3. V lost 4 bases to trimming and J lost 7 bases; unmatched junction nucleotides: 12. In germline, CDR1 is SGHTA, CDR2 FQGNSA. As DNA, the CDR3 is TGTGCCAGCAGCTCAAGGACTAGCGGGGGGTCCGGGGGTAATGAGCAGTTCTTC. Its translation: CASSSRTSGGSGGNEQFF.

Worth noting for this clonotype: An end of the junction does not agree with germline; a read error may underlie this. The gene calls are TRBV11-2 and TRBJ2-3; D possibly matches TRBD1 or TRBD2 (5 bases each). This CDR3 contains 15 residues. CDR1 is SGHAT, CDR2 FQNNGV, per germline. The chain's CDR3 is CACSGRTPSTDTQYF. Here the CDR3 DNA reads TGTGCCTGCAGCGGACGGACACCGAGCACAGATACACAGTATTTT.

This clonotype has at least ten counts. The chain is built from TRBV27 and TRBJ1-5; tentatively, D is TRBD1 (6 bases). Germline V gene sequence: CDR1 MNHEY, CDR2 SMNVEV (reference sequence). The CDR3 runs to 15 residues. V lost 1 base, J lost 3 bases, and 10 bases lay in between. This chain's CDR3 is CASSLLGGHNQPQHF. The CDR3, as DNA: TGTGCCAGCAGTTTATTGGGGGGACACAATCAGCCCCAGCATTTT.

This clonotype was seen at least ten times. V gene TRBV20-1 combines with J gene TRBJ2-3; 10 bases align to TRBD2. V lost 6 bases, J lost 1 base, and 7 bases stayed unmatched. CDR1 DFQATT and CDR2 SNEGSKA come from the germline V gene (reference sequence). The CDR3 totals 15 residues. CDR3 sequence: CSARRLAGRTDTQYF. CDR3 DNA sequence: TGCAGTGCCCGGAGACTAGCGGGTCGCACAGATACGCAGTATTTT.

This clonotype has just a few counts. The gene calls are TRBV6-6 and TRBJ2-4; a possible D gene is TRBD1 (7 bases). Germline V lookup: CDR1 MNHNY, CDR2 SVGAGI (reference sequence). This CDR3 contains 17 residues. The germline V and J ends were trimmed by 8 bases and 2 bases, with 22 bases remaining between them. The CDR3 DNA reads TGTGCCAGCGGCCTGACAGGGACTGACGAGCCCAAAAACATTCAGTACTTC. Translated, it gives CASGLTGTDEPKNIQYF.

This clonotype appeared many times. This CDR3 reads CSASGHGNTEAFF. DNA for the CDR3: TGCAGTGCTAGTGGGCACGGGAACACTGAAGCTTTCTTT. This chain links TRBV20-1 with TRBJ1-1; no clear D gene. Trimming left V 3 bases short and J 1 base short, with 9 bases between. In germline, CDR1 is DFQATT, CDR2 SNEGSKA (reference sequence). The CDR3 extends over 13 amino acids.

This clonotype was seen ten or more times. CDR3 in amino acids: CASSEVAGGYTDTQYF. The CDR3 nucleotides read TGTGCCAGCAGTGAAGTGGCAGGAGGTTACACAGATACGCAGTATTTT. This chain joins TRBV6-1 and TRBJ2-3; the D gene is possibly TRBD2 (5 bases). Trimming removed 1 base at V and 2 bases at J, with 13 bases between. CDR3 length: 16 residues. Germline values: CDR1 MNHNS, CDR2 SASEGT.